The clone carrying this T cell receptor beta chain was observed many times. Its antigen is undetermined. Time point specified: newly diagnosed GD, antithyroid drugs for less than 3 months. The TCR library used RNA extracted from PBMCs. The data derive from a study of regulatory T cells in long-lasting Graves disease. Findings and limits, study-wide: Newly diagnosed disease favored TRBV20-1 and TRBJ2-1 over persistent disease. Lower TCR diversity characterized persistent Graves' patients relative to newly diagnosed patients.

The germline CDR1 and CDR2 sequences are SEHNR and FQNEAQ (reference sequence). After removal of 4 bases from V and 0 bases from J, the junction contained 4 bases not matched to a gene. The CDR3 is 15 residues long. Construction of the TCR beta libraries employed iRepertoire HTBI primers in conjunction with Arm-PCR of CDR3 regions. TCRdb used MiXCR to reprocess the multiplex PCR reads, holding one entry per CDR3 protein. The table includes 300,000 to 400,000 distinct CDR3 sequences, around 15% detected once. This receptor was taken from a female donor with Graves disease. Material: peripheral blood mononuclear cells (PBMCs), obtained at new diagnosis, from a patient treated with antithyroid drugs. The chain carries TRBV7-9 and TRBJ2-3; 7 positions agree with TRBD1. In nucleotides, the CDR3 is TGTGCCAGCAGCTACAGGGGTCCTAGCACAGATACGCAGTATTTT. Translation gives CASSYRGPSTDTQYF.